Following are 31 T cell receptor beta chains from one sample sequenced in a study of early T cells in non-severe SARS-CoV-2 infection. TCRdb independently ran MiXCR on the 5' RACE reads; one entry per CDR3 protein. The sample holds some 81,000 distinct CDR3 sequences, 15% to 20% seen once. Sequencing was done on a sample of whole blood. These receptors all come from an adult who was a healthcare worker with PCR-confirmed SARS-CoV-2 infection or an uninfected control (not recorded which).

This clonotype was found a few times. The chain carries TRBV20-1 and TRBJ2-2; D unresolved. V dropped 6 bases and J dropped 2 bases, with 7 bases sitting between them. The CDR3 is 12 residues long. The germline CDR1 and CDR2 sequences are DFQATT and SNEGSKA (reference sequence). The CDR3: CSAVKNTGELFF. CDR3 coding DNA: TGCAGTGCCGTGAAAAACACCGGGGAGCTGTTTTTT.

This clonotype was picked up many times. This chain joins TRBV9 and TRBJ2-1, with D possibly called TRBD1 or TRBD2 (6 bases each). This CDR3 region has 14 residues. Germline V gene lookup returns CDR1 SGDLS and CDR2 YYNGEE. Trimming left V 4 bases short and J 3 bases short, with 11 bases between. Here the CDR3 DNA reads TGTGCCAGCAGCCGGGGGCGGGGCTACAATGAGCAGTTCTTC. Its protein is CASSRGRGYNEQFF. The full variable domain, with the rest looked up from reference TRBV9 and TRBJ2-1, is DSGVTQTPKHLITATGQRVTLRCSPRSGDLSVYWYQQSLDQGLQFLIQYYNGEERAKGNILERFSAQQFPDLHSELNLSSLELGDSALYFCASSRGRGYNEQFFGPGTRLTVL.

This chain links TRBV7-2 with TRBJ1-2; the match to TRBD1 covers 7 bases. Germline loops: CDR1 SGHTA, CDR2 FQGNSA. The V gene end was trimmed by 6 bases and the J gene end by 4 bases; junction bases not matched to a gene: 11. This CDR3 region has 15 residues. CDR3 in DNA: TGTGCCAGCAGTTACAAAGGAGGGGGCGGCTATGGCTACACCTTC. Translated: CASSYKGGGGYGYTF.

The CDR3 sequence: CASSQYRGLFF. In DNA, the CDR3 is TGTGCCAGCAGTCAATACAGGGGGCTGTTTTTT. J is TRBJ1-4 and V is TRBV6-2 or TRBV6-3; 8 bases map to TRBD1. Germline-derived CDR1 and CDR2 are MNHEY and SVGEGT. V lost 5 bases and J lost 14; bases outside the gene matches: 4. This CDR3 spans 11 amino acids.

This clonotype has at least ten counts. This rearrangement joins TRBV12-3 or TRBV12-4 to TRBJ1-2; D not resolved. The length of the CDR3 is 14 residues. V was trimmed by 7 bases and J by 4 bases, leaving 16 bases between them. The CDR3, as DNA: TGTGCCAGCACTTCCCCCGGGCGGATCTATGGCTACACCTTC. It yields the protein CASTSPGRIYGYTF.

This clonotype was picked up many times. This rearrangement joins TRBV6-6 to TRBJ1-2; a weak D match, TRBD1 (5 bases). Trimming left V 2 bases short and J 3 bases short, with 13 bases between. Germline V gene lookup returns CDR1 MNHNY and CDR2 SVGAGI (reference sequence). The CDR3 has 15 amino acids. DNA for the CDR3: TGTGCCAGCAGTTACGATATGGGGACGGACTATGGCTACACCTTC. Encoded protein: CASSYDMGTDYGYTF.

V is TRBV12-3 or TRBV12-4 and J is TRBJ1-1; no clear D gene. Trimming removed 7 bases from V and 7 bases from J, with 10 bases in between. The CDR3 runs 11 residues. The CDR3 DNA reads TGTGCCAGCACAAGGGATTTTGAAGCTTTCTTT. Translated, it gives CASTRDFEAFF.

By proportion, this clonotype is medium-sized. The chain combines TRBV28 with TRBJ1-5; weak D call: TRBD1 (5 bases). Germline CDR1 MDHEN, CDR2 SYDVKM. This CDR3 spans 15 amino acids. V lost 3 bases to trimming and J lost 0 bases, with 9 bases between them. The CDR3 spells CASSLGQDSNQPQHF. CDR3 sequence (DNA): TGTGCCAGCAGTTTGGGGCAGGATAGCAATCAGCCCCAGCATTTT.

In its sample, this clonotype was seen many times. The chain joins TRBV20-1 to TRBJ2-1; D remains unclear. With 6 bases removed from V and 0 bases from J, the gap between germline ends came to 12 bases. CDR1 and CDR2 (germline): DFQATT, SNEGSKA (reference sequence). This CDR3 spans 14 amino acids. The CDR3 DNA sequence: TGCAGTGCCCAGTCGTGGCGCTCCTACAATGAGCAGTTCTTC. This translates into CSAQSWRSYNEQFF.

This clonotype was observed at least ten times. V usage is TRBV7-2 and J usage is TRBJ1-2; TRBD1 agrees at 11 bases. V lost 1 base and J lost 4; bases outside the gene matches: 14. Germline V gives CDR1 SGHTA, CDR2 FQGNSA. This CDR3 comprises 19 residues. Here the CDR3 reads CASSLGTDRGRGGSYGYTF. The DNA for the CDR3 is TGTGCCAGCAGCTTAGGAACGGACAGGGGGCGCGGGGGTAGCTATGGCTACACCTTC.

This clonotype was counted a few times. The gene calls are TRBV28 and TRBJ1-2; D is unclear. Germline V gene sequence: CDR1 MDHEN, CDR2 SYDVKM. This CDR3 has 12 amino acids. The V gene lost 7 bases and the J gene lost 8 bases, with 14 bases spanning the gap. The CDR3 DNA reads as TGTGCCAGCACTTACCGACGCGGGGGCTACACCTTC. It encodes CASTYRRGGYTF.

This clonotype was observed a few times. The V and J genes are TRBV12-5 and TRBJ1-1; TRBD1 might be the D (5 bases). Germline V CDR1 and CDR2: LGHNT, FRNRAP. Trimming took off 7 bases at V and 4 bases at J, with 16 bases between the two ends. The CDR3 consists of 14 residues. The CDR3, as DNA: TGTGCTAGTGTTCCTGGACTGGGACCCACTGAAGCTTTCTTT. This encodes CASVPGLGPTEAFF. Complete variable domain (other parts from reference TRBV12-5 and TRBJ1-1): DARVTQTPRHKVTEMGQEVTMRCQPILGHNTVFWYRQTMMQGLELLAYFRNRAPLDDSGMPKDRFSAEMPDATLATLKIQPSEPRDSAVYFCASVPGLGPTEAFFGQGTRLTVV.

The chain uses TRBV15 and TRBJ1-3, with D hard to call. This CDR3 contains 14 residues. Trimming took 2 bases from V and 0 from J, leaving 5 bases between them. CDR1 is LNHNV, CDR2 YYDKDF, per germline (reference sequence). As DNA, the CDR3 is TGTGCCACCAGCAGACCGAGCTCTGGAAACACCATATATTTT. Its protein product is CATSRPSSGNTIYF.

This clonotype was recorded a few times. V is TRBV9 and J is TRBJ2-2; TRBD2 might be the D (6 bases). Trimming shortened V by 0 bases and J by 4 bases, and 10 bases separated the two germline ends. Germline CDR1 SGDLS, CDR2 YYNGEE. The CDR3 totals 15 residues. This CDR3 is CASSVGAGGTGELFF. CDR3 DNA: TGTGCCAGCAGCGTAGGTGCCGGGGGCACCGGGGAGCTGTTTTTT.

This clonotype was seen a handful of times. The rearrangement uses TRBV10-3 and TRBJ2-1, with 9 bases identical to TRBD1. Germline V gene sequence: CDR1 ENHRY, CDR2 SYGVKD. This CDR3 has 16 residues. J was trimmed by 1 base and V by 0 bases; bases with no gene match: 1. The CDR3 here is CAISESTGGSYNEQFF. CDR3 sequence (DNA): TGTGCCATCAGTGAGTCGACAGGGGGTTCCTACAATGAGCAGTTCTTC.

This clonotype was counted only a few times. The chain couples TRBV12-3 or TRBV12-4 to TRBJ2-2; D unresolved. The V end was cut by 5 bases, the J end by 2 bases, with 15 bases between. This CDR3 contains 16 residues. The CDR3 region is CASSPPDPINTGELFF. The CDR3 nucleotides are TGTGCCAGCAGTCCTCCGGACCCCATTAACACCGGGGAGCTGTTTTTT.

This clonotype turned up a few times. The chain joins TRBV7-2 to TRBJ2-7, with TRBD2 matching 8 bases. The junction had 6 bases not matched to a gene; V was cut back by 5 bases and J by 3 bases. This CDR3 comprises 14 residues. Germline lookup yields CDR1 SGHTA and CDR2 FQGNSA. The CDR3 reads CASSLLGTSYEQYF. The DNA for the CDR3 is TGTGCCAGCAGCCTCCTCGGGACTAGCTACGAGCAGTACTTC.

The chain is built from TRBV20-1 and TRBJ1-2, with a possible D match to TRBD1 (6 bases). The germline gives CDR1 DFQATT, CDR2 SNEGSKA (reference sequence). V was pared by 3 bases and J by 2 bases, with 13 bases between. The CDR3 runs to 14 residues. The CDR3 sequence: CSASPTTGNYGYTF. In DNA form, the CDR3 reads TGCAGTGCTAGTCCGACCACAGGGAACTATGGCTACACCTTC.

This clonotype showed up just a few times. The rearrangement links TRBV13 to TRBJ1-3, with D unresolved. V gave up 3 bases and J gave up 1 base, with 16 bases separating them. Germline CDR1 reads PRHDT; CDR2 reads FYEKMQ (reference sequence). The CDR3 length is 17 residues. Here the CDR3 DNA reads TGTGCCAGCAGCTTGCGAGGCGGGCGGGTTTCTGGAAACACCATATATTTT. The encoded protein is CASSLRGGRVSGNTIYF. Using reference TRBV13 and TRBJ1-3 for the parts outside the CDR3, the full variable domain is AAGVIQSPRHLIKEKRETATLKCYPIPRHDTVYWYQQGPGQDPQFLISFYEKMQSDKGSIPDRFSAQQFSDYHSELNMSSLELGDSALYFCASSLRGGRVSGNTIYFGEGSWLTVV.

The J gene is TRBJ1-3, the V gene TRBV28; D ambiguous. The CDR3 is made up of 19 amino acids. V was shortened by 6 bases and J by 0 bases, with 24 bases between the two germline ends. CDR1 is MDHEN, CDR2 SYDVKM, per germline. The CDR3 is CASSPPGRLRSDSGNTIYF. For the CDR3, the DNA is TGTGCCAGCAGCCCTCCCGGACGGCTCCGGTCAGACTCTGGAAACACCATATATTTT. Filled out from reference TRBV28 and TRBJ1-3, the complete variable domain reads DVKVTQSSRYLVKRTGEKVFLECVQDMDHENMFWYRQDPGLGLRLIYFSYDVKMKEKGDIPEGYSVSREKKERFSLILESASTNQTSMYLCASSPPGRLRSDSGNTIYFGEGSWLTVV.

The CDR3 nucleotides read TGTGCCAGCTACCTCTCCGGGACCCCGAACACCGGGGAGCTGTTTTTT. This translates into CASYLSGTPNTGELFF. The chain links TRBV6-1 to TRBJ2-2, with D perhaps being TRBD1 or TRBD2 (5 bases each). The CDR3 has 16 residues. V gave up 8 bases and J gave up 0 bases, with 16 bases separating them. Germline CDR1 reads MNHNS; CDR2 reads SASEGT.

This clonotype was picked up a small number of times. The rearrangement links TRBV5-1 to TRBJ2-1, with a weak D call TRBD1 (5 bases). This CDR3 spans 15 amino acids. V gave up 0 bases and J gave up 0 bases, with 7 bases separating them. Per the germline V gene, CDR1 is SGHRS and CDR2 is YFSETQ. The chain's CDR3 is CASSLVQGSYNEQFF. The CDR3 coding sequence is TGCGCCAGCAGCTTGGTGCAGGGCTCCTACAATGAGCAGTTCTTC. The full variable domain, in which reference TRBV5-1 and TRBJ2-1 provide the parts outside the CDR3, is KAGVTQTPRYLIKTRGQQVTLSCSPISGHRSVSWYQQTPGQGLQFLFEYFSETQRNKGNFPGRFSGRQFSNSRSEMNVSTLELGDSALYLCASSLVQGSYNEQFFGPGTRLTVL.

In this sample, this clonotype turned up a few times. The chain combines TRBV3-1 with TRBJ1-2; 7 nucleotides line up with TRBD1. This CDR3 is built from 14 residues. Germline CDR1 LGHDT, CDR2 YNNKEL (reference sequence). The J segment lost 8 bases and the V segment lost 1 base, leaving 7 bases of the junction unmatched. CDR3 sequence (DNA): TGTGCCAGCAGCCAAGCCGCACAGGGGAAGGGCTACACCTTC. Translated, it gives CASSQAAQGKGYTF.

This clonotype appeared a few times. The chain employs TRBV27 and TRBJ2-5; D is ambiguous. Germline V gene data show CDR1 as MNHEY and CDR2 as SMNVEV (reference sequence). Trimming removed 5 bases from V and 1 base from J, with 14 bases in between. This CDR3 contains 15 residues. CDR3 in amino acids: CASSPLTLSQETQYF. DNA for the CDR3: TGTGCCAGCAGTCCTCTTACGTTATCCCAAGAGACCCAGTACTTC.

The chain links TRBV5-1 to TRBJ1-6, with 11 bases fitting TRBD1. Germline lookup yields CDR1 SGHRS and CDR2 YFSETQ. This CDR3 spans 14 amino acids. V trimming: 3 bases; J trimming: 9 bases; junction bases outside the gene matches: 2. CDR3 DNA: TGCGCCAGCAGCTCCGGGACAGGGGGTTCACCCCTCCACTTT. It yields the protein CASSSGTGGSPLHF.

This clonotype was recorded at least ten times. This sequence joins TRBV25-1 and TRBJ2-7; D gene ambiguous. This CDR3 is 16 amino acids long. V was trimmed by 6 bases and J by 0 bases, leaving 18 bases between them. Germline assignment: CDR1 MGHDK and CDR2 SYGVNS. CDR3 in amino acids: CASSLLSRRASYEQYF. The CDR3 DNA reads TGTGCCAGCAGCCTCCTCAGCCGACGGGCCTCCTACGAGCAGTACTTC.

V gene TRBV7-7 combines with J gene TRBJ2-7; the D is unclear. There are 12 residues in the CDR3. Germline CDR1 is SSHAT and CDR2 is FNYEAQ (reference sequence). The CDR3 is CACYGPFYEQYF. In DNA, the CDR3 is TGTGCTTGCTACGGACCCTTCTACGAGCAGTACTTC.

The chain employs TRBV3-1 and TRBJ1-1; 8 nucleotides match TRBD1. V shed 2 bases and J 5 bases; nucleotides not matched to a gene: 10. Germline lookup yields CDR1 LGHDT and CDR2 YNNKEL (reference sequence). This CDR3 comprises 16 residues. The chain's CDR3 is CASSQTQGALGTEAFF. CDR3 DNA: TGTGCCAGCAGCCAAACTCAGGGGGCGCTGGGGACTGAAGCTTTCTTT.

V usage is TRBV28 and J usage is TRBJ1-1; no clear D gene. CDR3 length equals 13 residues. V dropped 6 bases and J dropped 0 bases, with 8 bases sitting between them. Germline V gives CDR1 MDHEN, CDR2 SYDVKM. CDR3 in amino acids: CASRVQVNTEAFF. For the CDR3, the DNA is TGTGCCAGCAGGGTCCAGGTGAACACTGAAGCTTTCTTT.

The table lists this clonotype with a few counts. This chain joins TRBV6-5 and TRBJ2-1; 10 positions match TRBD2. With V trimmed by 0 bases and J by 8 bases, 10 bases remained unmatched. The CDR3 is 17 residues long. Germline V gene data show CDR1 as MNHEY and CDR2 as SVGAGI. The CDR3 DNA reads TGTGCCAGCAGTTACTCTGACGTACTAGCGGGAATGTATGAGCAGTTCTTC. It encodes CASSYSDVLAGMYEQFF.

This clonotype was counted between two and nine times. The chain links TRBV29-1 to TRBJ2-1; D ambiguous. Trimming pared 2 bases from V and 14 bases from J, leaving 10 bases between. The germline CDR1 and CDR2 sequences are SQVTM and ANQGSEA. The CDR3 loop spans 10 amino acids. The CDR3 sequence: CSVESAREFF. The CDR3 DNA reads as TGCAGCGTTGAATCGGCTAGGGAGTTCTTC.